These 23 T cell receptor beta chains share one sample of origin, sequenced in a study of shared T cell receptors in the human thymus. Clones were read by immunoSEQ multiplex PCR, and TCRdb kept only the in-frame ones, dropping some. The sample carries around 730,000 clones, 70% to 90% recorded once. These data also formed part of another study, on human thymus T cells.

Sequenced: thymocytes. These receptors all stem from a girl under three years old with a congenital heart defect.

The chain joins TRBV2 to TRBJ1-1, with D hard to call. CDR1 and CDR2 from the germline V gene are SNHLY and FYNNEI. V lost 5 bases, J lost 1 base, and 5 bases lay in between. The CDR3 totals 12 residues. In DNA form, the CDR3 reads TGTGCCAGCAGTCGGAGGAACACTGAAGCTTTCTTT. Its protein is CASSRRNTEAFF.

On this clone itself: The same CDR3 arises from other DNA sequences in this sample as well. The rearrangement links TRBV6-1 to TRBJ2-5, with D possibly TRBD1 on 6 matching bases. Deletions cut 3 bases from V and 4 bases from J, with 12 bases between. CDR3 length: 14 residues. The germline V gene encodes CDR1 MNHNS and CDR2 SASEGT. Here the CDR3 DNA reads TGTGCCAGCAGTGAGACCCGGGACATAGAGACCCAGTACTTC. Its translation is CASSETRDIETQYF.

This clone was picked up one time. The chain combines TRBV5-1 with TRBJ1-1; the D is unclear. Deletions cut 0 bases from V and 4 bases from J, with 13 bases between. Per germline, CDR1 SGHRS and CDR2 YFSETQ. The CDR3 consists of 15 residues. CDR3 DNA: TGCGCCAGCAGCTTGGCCGGGGAGTCAAGCACTGAAGCTTTCTTT. Encoded protein: CASSLAGESSTEAFF.

V is TRBV7-2 and J is TRBJ2-3; TRBD1 matches at 7 bases. The CDR3 has 14 residues. Germline values: CDR1 SGHTA, CDR2 FQGNSA. Trimming removed 4 bases from V and 10 bases from J; junction bases left unmatched: 11. This CDR3 is CASSSAGGSVAQYF. DNA for the CDR3: TGTGCCAGCAGCTCCGCAGGGGGAAGTGTGGCGCAGTATTTT.

This clone was counted a single time. The chain has TRBV4-3 and TRBJ1-1, with D uncertain. This CDR3 is built from 15 residues. V dropped 0 bases and J dropped 4 bases, with 12 bases sitting between them. Germline-derived CDR1 and CDR2 are LGHNA and YSLEER. In DNA form, the CDR3 reads TGCGCCAGCAGCCAAGATTATGCGGAGGGCACTGAAGCTTTCTTT. This codes for CASSQDYAEGTEAFF.

V is TRBV9 and J is TRBJ2-7, with D unclear. This CDR3 spans 16 amino acids. In germline, CDR1 is SGDLS, CDR2 YYNGEE. Deletions cut 0 bases from V and 3 bases from J, with 16 bases between. The CDR3 region is CASSVGKNYQYYEQYF. The CDR3 DNA reads as TGTGCCAGCAGCGTAGGAAAAAACTACCAATACTACGAGCAGTACTTC.

Here the CDR3 DNA reads TGTGCCAGTAAGCGGAAGAACACTGAAGCTTTCTTT. This translates into CASKRKNTEAFF. This chain uses TRBV19 with TRBJ1-1; D gene unclear. CDR1 LNHDA and CDR2 SQIVND come from the germline V gene (reference sequence). V lost 7 bases to trimming and J lost 1 base, with 7 bases between them. The CDR3 is 12 residues long. Combining the CDR3 with reference TRBV19 and TRBJ1-1 gives the whole variable domain DGGITQSPKYLFRKEGQNVTLSCEQNLNHDAMYWYRQDPGQGLRLIYYSQIVNDFQKGDIAEGYSVSREKKESFPLTVTSAQKNPTAFYLCASKRKNTEAFFGQGTRLTVV.

This clone was seen only once. The rearrangement uses TRBV5-6 and TRBJ2-3; 10 bases match TRBD1. Per the germline V gene, CDR1 is SGHDT and CDR2 is YYEEEE. The CDR3 contains 16 residues. V was pared by 1 base and J by 5 bases, with 7 bases of the junction left unmatched. The CDR3 coding sequence is TGTGCCAGCAGCTTGACCAGACAGGGGGCGAAAGATACGCAGTATTTT. This translates into CASSLTRQGAKDTQYF.

The V call is TRBV9, the J call TRBJ1-3; D unresolved. The CDR3 runs to 14 residues. The germline V gene encodes CDR1 SGDLS and CDR2 YYNGEE. Trimming shortened V by 0 bases and J by 2 bases, and 6 bases separated the two germline ends. The CDR3 reads CASSVVAAGNTIYF. CDR3 coding DNA: TGTGCCAGCAGCGTAGTGGCAGCTGGAAACACCATATATTTT.

The table lists this clone with a count of one. The rearrangement links TRBV10-1 to TRBJ2-3; 9 bases are a match to TRBD2. Trimming took 4 bases from V and 2 from J; bases not matched to a gene: 10. This CDR3 is built from 17 residues. Germline lookup yields CDR1 WNHNN and CDR2 SYGVQD (reference sequence). This chain's CDR3 is CASSGLAGSQDTDTQYF. As DNA, the CDR3 is TGCGCCAGCAGTGGGCTAGCGGGGAGCCAGGACACAGATACGCAGTATTTT.

This clone was seen only a few times. V and J are TRBV5-1 and TRBJ2-1; D is possibly TRBD1 (6 bases). The V end was cut by 1 base, the J end by 4 bases, with 15 bases between. CDR1 SGHRS and CDR2 YFSETQ come from the germline V gene. The CDR3 is made up of 16 amino acids. In DNA, the CDR3 is TGCGCCAGCAGCTTGAGAAGGACAGTTTTTTACAATGAGCAGTTCTTC. It yields the protein CASSLRRTVFYNEQFF. Full variable domain (missing parts from reference TRBV5-1 and TRBJ2-1): KAGVTQTPRYLIKTRGQQVTLSCSPISGHRSVSWYQQTPGQGLQFLFEYFSETQRNKGNFPGRFSGRQFSNSRSEMNVSTLELGDSALYLCASSLRRTVFYNEQFFGPGTRLTVL.

The chain joins TRBV7-9 to TRBJ2-1; 12 bases align to TRBD1. The CDR3 runs 15 residues. Per germline, CDR1 SEHNR and CDR2 FQNEAQ (reference sequence). The trim removed 5 bases at V and 8 bases at J, leaving 7 bases unmatched. In DNA, the CDR3 is TGTGCCAGCAGCGGGACAGGGGGCGGAATCTATGAGCAGTTCTTC. Translated: CASSGTGGGIYEQFF. The variable domain in full, with the rest retrieved from reference TRBV7-9 and TRBJ2-1, is DTGVSQNPRHKITKRGQNVTFRCDPISEHNRLYWYRQTLGQGPEFLTYFQNEAQLEKSRLLSDRFSAERPKGSFSTLEIQRTEQGDSAMYLCASSGTGGGIYEQFFGPGTRLTVL.

This rearrangement joins TRBV30 to TRBJ1-6, with D uncertain. Trimming took 3 bases from V and 8 from J, leaving 11 bases between them. Germline V gene sequence: CDR1 GTSNPN, CDR2 SVGIG (reference sequence). The CDR3 consists of 13 residues. CDR3 nucleotide sequence: TGTGCCTGGAGCCCGGGTAATGATTCACCCCTCCACTTT. Its protein product is CAWSPGNDSPLHF.

The chain recombines TRBV19 with TRBJ1-1; a weak D match, TRBD1 (5 bases). This CDR3 is 13 amino acids long. The V gene lost 7 bases and the J gene lost 4 bases, with 13 bases spanning the gap. CDR1 and CDR2 from the germline V gene are LNHDA and SQIVND (reference sequence). The CDR3 DNA sequence: TGTGCCAGTATCATGAAAGGGGCCACTGAAGCTTTCTTT. It is translated as CASIMKGATEAFF.

The table lists this clone with a count of one. This sequence joins TRBV7-6 and TRBJ2-1; D is perhaps TRBD2 (6 bases). The CDR3 has 19 amino acids. From germline, CDR1 is SGHVS and CDR2 FNYEAQ. V was trimmed by 5 bases and J by 1 base, leaving 24 bases between them. The CDR3 nucleotides are TGTGCCAGCAGCCCCGGAGGGCCCATCAGGGCATGGTCCTACAATGAGCAGTTCTTC. Residues: CASSPGGPIRAWSYNEQFF. The full variable domain, in which reference TRBV7-6 and TRBJ2-1 provide the parts outside the CDR3, is GAGVSQSPRYKVTKRGQDVALRCDPISGHVSLYWYRQALGQGPEFLTYFNYEAQQDKSGLPNDRFSAERPEGSISTLTIQRTEQRDSAMYRCASSPGGPIRAWSYNEQFFGPGTRLTVL.

The chain carries TRBV28 and TRBJ2-7; 7 nucleotides line up with TRBD1. The CDR3 length is 18 residues. Losses at the gene ends were 2 bases for V and 4 bases for J; bases not matched to a gene: 17. The germline CDR1 and CDR2 sequences are MDHEN and SYDVKM. The CDR3 DNA follows: TGTGCCAGCAGTTTAGCCGGACGGTATGGTCGCAGGGGGTACGAGCAGTACTTC. Its protein product is CASSLAGRYGRRGYEQYF.

The chain employs TRBV5-1 and TRBJ1-1; TRBD1 matches at 10 bases. Germline CDR1 reads SGHRS; CDR2 reads YFSETQ. The V and J ends lost 3 bases and 5 bases, in that order; junction bases with no gene match: 4. The CDR3 consists of 14 residues. CDR3: CASSSGTGETEAFF. The DNA of the CDR3 is TGCGCCAGCAGCTCGGGGACAGGGGAAACTGAAGCTTTCTTT.

The genes are TRBV18 and TRBJ2-3; D unresolved. The germline CDR1 and CDR2 sequences are KGHSH and LQKENI. Trimming removed 3 bases from V and 5 bases from J, with 6 bases in between. This CDR3 region has 12 residues. The CDR3 DNA sequence: TGTGCCAGCTCACCCGTGAGAGATACGCAGTATTTT. Encoded protein: CASSPVRDTQYF.

The chain employs TRBV2 and TRBJ2-2; 10 bases are shared with TRBD2. Germline values: CDR1 SNHLY, CDR2 FYNNEI. This CDR3 contains 16 residues. V lost 6 bases and J lost 0; bases outside the gene matches: 4. The CDR3 nucleotides are TGTGCCAGCAGCACTAGCGGGGTCGCGAACACCGGGGAGCTGTTTTTT. This gives the protein CASSTSGVANTGELFF.

The gene calls are TRBV28 and TRBJ2-5; the D gene is possibly TRBD1 (5 bases). Germline CDR1 reads MDHEN; CDR2 reads SYDVKM. V gave up 7 bases and J gave up 3 bases, with 18 bases separating them. CDR3 length: 15 residues. CDR3 amino acids: CASIPGAQGKETQYF. DNA of the CDR3: TGTGCCAGCATACCTGGAGCTCAGGGAAAAGAGACCCAGTACTTC.

The CDR3, as DNA: TGTGCCAGCAGCTTTAGTTCGAACGGACAGGGGGCGGACACTGAAGCTTTCTTT. Amino acids: CASSFSSNGQGADTEAFF. V usage is TRBV7-6 and J usage is TRBJ1-1; the match to TRBD1 covers 11 bases. Germline V lookup: CDR1 SGHVS, CDR2 FNYEAQ. The CDR3 extends over 18 amino acids. J lost 3 bases, V lost 3 bases, and 12 bases had no gene match.

This clone was observed a few times. The chain uses TRBV4-3 and TRBJ1-4; no definite D call. The V end was cut by 3 bases, the J end by 2 bases, with 13 bases between. CDR3 length equals 16 residues. The germline V gene has CDR1 LGHNA and CDR2 YSLEER. CDR3 residues: CASSHSQAGTNEKLFF. DNA for the CDR3: TGCGCCAGCAGCCACTCCCAGGCTGGGACTAATGAAAAACTGTTTTTT.

This clone was recorded only once. CDR3 protein: CASSQDLIGGADTGELFF. As DNA, the CDR3 is TGCGCCAGCAGCCAAGATCTCATCGGGGGGGCGGACACCGGGGAGCTGTTTTTT. V and J are TRBV4-3 and TRBJ2-2; 8 nucleotides match TRBD2. CDR1 and CDR2 (germline): LGHNA, YSLEER. Trimming cost V 0 bases and J 3 bases; bases outside gene matches: 9. This CDR3 is 18 amino acids long.